This T cell receptor beta chain derives from a study of shared clonotypes between healthy human individuals. Study overall: Every donor yielded three CD4 naive, three CD4 memory, two CD8 naive and one CD8 memory plate. Whole-study results and caveats: The donor pool, a small one, limited the genetic and exposure-history diversity represented.

Every contributor of samples was a Caucasian grown-up residing in Nashville, Tennessee. The assay used deep level. Sequencing was performed with immunoSEQ multiplex PCR; in TCRdb, only in-frame clones are kept and a portion is missing. Altogether about a million clones are present, about 75% being singletons, with the ten largest covering approximately 1.3%. Concerning this clone itself: The antigen remains undetermined.

V lost 1 base, J lost 8 bases, and 21 bases lay in between. The CDR3 runs 17 residues. In germline, CDR1 is SGHVS, CDR2 FQNEAQ. This sequence joins TRBV7-8 and TRBJ2-4; D possibly uses TRBD1 or TRBD2 (5 bases each). The clonotype originates from a man aged 18 to 30 in good health. Sequencing was performed on memory CD4+ T cells sorted from blood. Noted subset: CD45RA-negative fraction. In DNA form, the CDR3 reads TGTGCCAGCAGCTTAGACCACCGGGACCTCGGTGTGGACATTCAGTACTTC. Translating gives CASSLDHRDLGVDIQYF. The complete variable domain, with remaining parts taken from reference TRBV7-8 and TRBJ2-4, reads GAGVSQSPRYKVAKRGQDVALRCDPISGHVSLFWYQQALGQGPEFLTYFQNEAQLDKSGLPSDRFFAERPEGSVSTLKIQRTQQEDSAVYLCASSLDHRDLGVDIQYFGAGTRLSVL.